This is a list of T cell receptor beta chains from one sample in a study of T-cell reconstitution after alpha-beta-depleted transplantation in children. TCRdb itself ran the PCR reads through MiXCR, one entry per CDR3 protein. The sample has 200,000 to 250,000 distinct CDR3 sequences, approximately 24% seen once. The sample in question was PBMCs, mostly from graft donor cells, obtained 360 days after TCRalphabeta/CD19-depleted stem cell transplant. These receptors originate from a female patient between 2 and 15 years old who had a stem cell transplant for congenital amegakaryocytic thrombocytopenia, so the T cells may come from the graft donor. CDR3s include the opening cysteine and the closing phenylalanine or tryptophan. The D gene is left open where the match is weak. Size is omitted from some rows. Given values are once, few, many or a class for expanded clones.

clone size: .
J gene: TRBJ1-6
D gene: TRBD1
V gene: TRBV27
CDR3 DNA: TGTGCCAGCAGTTCAGACAGGGTTTCACCCCTCCACTTT
CDR3 protein: CASSSDRVSPLHF

clone size: few
J gene: TRBJ2-1
D gene: .
V gene: TRBV7-9
CDR3 DNA: TGTGCCAGCAGCCCGGAGGGACCTGAGCAGTTCTTC
CDR3 protein: CASSPEGPEQFF

clone size: once
J gene: TRBJ2-5
D gene: .
V gene: TRBV4-3
CDR3 DNA: TGCGGCAGCAGCCAAGAGGTTAGCGTTACCCAGTACTTC
CDR3 protein: CGSSQEVSVTQYF

clone size: .
J gene: TRBJ2-1
D gene: .
V gene: TRBV10-2
CDR3 DNA: TGCGCCAGCAGTGAGTTCGCTGGGCGCTCCTACAATGAGCAGTTCTTC
CDR3 protein: CASSEFAGRSYNEQFF

clone size: many
J gene: TRBJ2-3
D gene: TRBD2
V gene: TRBV10-3
CDR3 DNA: TGTGCCATAAAGCGGGAGCTACCAGATACGCAGTATTTT
CDR3 protein: CAIKRELPDTQYF

clone size: few
J gene: TRBJ2-1
D gene: .
V gene: TRBV20-1
CDR3 DNA: TGCAGTGCTAGAGACCAAGTTACAGGGTCGGTTCAGTTCTTC
CDR3 protein: CSARDQVTGSVQFF

clone size: .
J gene: TRBJ2-5
D gene: .
V gene: TRBV20-1
CDR3 DNA: TGCAGTGCTAGAGGATCTGGGGCTTCGGAGACCCAGTACTTC
CDR3 protein: CSARGSGASETQYF

clone size: .
J gene: TRBJ2-1
D gene: TRBD1
V gene: TRBV5-1
CDR3 DNA: TGCGCCAGCAGCTTCGACAGGGCCCTCAATGAGCAGTTCTTC
CDR3 protein: CASSFDRALNEQFF

clone size: few
J gene: TRBJ2-7
D gene: .
V gene: TRBV5-8
CDR3 DNA: TGTGCCAGCAGCTTCTCGAGTTACTCCTACGAGCAGTACTTC
CDR3 protein: CASSFSSYSYEQYF

clone size: .
J gene: TRBJ2-1
D gene: .
V gene: TRBV12-3/TRBV12-4
CDR3 DNA: TGTGCCAGCAGGAAAATTACCCCTCATGAGCAGTTCTTC
CDR3 protein: CASRKITPHEQFF

clone size: few
J gene: TRBJ2-5
D gene: .
V gene: TRBV25-1
CDR3 DNA: TGTGCCAGCAGTGAATCGGCAGAACTACAAGAGACCCAGTACTTC
CDR3 protein: CASSESAELQETQYF

clone size: few
J gene: TRBJ2-3
D gene: .
V gene: TRBV20-1
CDR3 DNA: TGCAGTGCTAGTTCGCCGACAAGCACAGATACGCAGTATTTT
CDR3 protein: CSASSPTSTDTQYF

clone size: .
J gene: TRBJ1-6
D gene: .
V gene: TRBV20-1
CDR3 DNA: TGCAGTGCACCCGAACTTGGGCTTTGGGATAATTCACCCCTCCACTTT
CDR3 protein: CSAPELGLWDNSPLHF

clone size: .
J gene: TRBJ2-7
D gene: TRBD2
V gene: TRBV12-3/TRBV12-4
CDR3 DNA: TGTGCCAGAATCAGCGGGAGGCCCCATTACGAGCAGTACTTC
CDR3 protein: CARISGRPHYEQYF

clone size: many
J gene: TRBJ1-3
D gene: .
V gene: TRBV2
CDR3 DNA: TGTGCCAGCAGCTTGGGTGGAAACACCATATATTTT
CDR3 protein: CASSLGGNTIYF

clone size: .
J gene: TRBJ2-2
D gene: TRBD2
V gene: TRBV12-3/TRBV12-4
CDR3 DNA: TGTGCCAGCAGCCGAATTCTTCCGGGGGGGACCGGGGAGCTGTTTTTT
CDR3 protein: CASSRILPGGTGELFF